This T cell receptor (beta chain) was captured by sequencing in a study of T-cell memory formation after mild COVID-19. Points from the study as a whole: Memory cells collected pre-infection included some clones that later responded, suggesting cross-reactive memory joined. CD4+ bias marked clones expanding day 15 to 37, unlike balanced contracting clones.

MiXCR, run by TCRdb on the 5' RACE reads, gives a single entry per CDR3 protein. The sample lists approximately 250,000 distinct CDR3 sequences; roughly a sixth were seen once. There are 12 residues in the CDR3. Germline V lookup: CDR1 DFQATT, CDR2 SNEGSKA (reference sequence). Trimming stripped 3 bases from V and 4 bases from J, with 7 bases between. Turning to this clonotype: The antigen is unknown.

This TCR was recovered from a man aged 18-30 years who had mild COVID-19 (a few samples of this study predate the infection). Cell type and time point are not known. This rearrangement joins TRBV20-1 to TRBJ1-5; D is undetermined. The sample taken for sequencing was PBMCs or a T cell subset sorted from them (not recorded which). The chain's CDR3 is CSASSGNQPQHF. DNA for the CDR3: TGCAGTGCTAGCTCCGGGAATCAGCCCCAGCATTTT.